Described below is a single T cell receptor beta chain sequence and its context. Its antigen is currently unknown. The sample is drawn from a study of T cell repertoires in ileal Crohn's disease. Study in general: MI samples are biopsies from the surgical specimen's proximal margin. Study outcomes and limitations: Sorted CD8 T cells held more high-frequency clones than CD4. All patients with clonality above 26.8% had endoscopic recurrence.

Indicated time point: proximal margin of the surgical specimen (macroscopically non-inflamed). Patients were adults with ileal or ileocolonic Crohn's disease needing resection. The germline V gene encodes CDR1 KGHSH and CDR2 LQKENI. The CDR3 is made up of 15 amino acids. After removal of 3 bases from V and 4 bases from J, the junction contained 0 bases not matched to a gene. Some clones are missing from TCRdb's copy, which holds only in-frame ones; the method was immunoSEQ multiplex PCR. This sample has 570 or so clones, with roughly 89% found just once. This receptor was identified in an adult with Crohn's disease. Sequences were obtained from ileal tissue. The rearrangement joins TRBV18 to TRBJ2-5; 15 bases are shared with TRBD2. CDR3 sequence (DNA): TGTGCCAGCTCACCGGGACTAGCGGGGGGAGAGACCCAGTACTTC. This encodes CASSPGLAGGETQYF.